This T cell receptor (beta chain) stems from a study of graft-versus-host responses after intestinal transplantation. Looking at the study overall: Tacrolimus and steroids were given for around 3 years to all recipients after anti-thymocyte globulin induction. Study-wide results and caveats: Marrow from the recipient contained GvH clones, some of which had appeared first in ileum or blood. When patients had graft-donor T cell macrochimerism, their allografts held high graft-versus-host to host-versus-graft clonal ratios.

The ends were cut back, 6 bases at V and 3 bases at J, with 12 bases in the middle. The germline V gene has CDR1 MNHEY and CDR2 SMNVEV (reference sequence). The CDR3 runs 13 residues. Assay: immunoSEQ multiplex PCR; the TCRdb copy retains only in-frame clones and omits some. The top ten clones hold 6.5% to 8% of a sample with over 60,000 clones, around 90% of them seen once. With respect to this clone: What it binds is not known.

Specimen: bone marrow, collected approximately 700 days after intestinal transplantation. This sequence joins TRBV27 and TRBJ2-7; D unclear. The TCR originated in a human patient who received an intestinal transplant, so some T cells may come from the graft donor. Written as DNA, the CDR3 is TGTGCCAGCAGCTGGACGGTGGACTACGAGCAGTACTTC. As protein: CASSWTVDYEQYF.